This T cell receptor (beta chain) came from a study of blood T cell repertoires in COVID-19. Whole-study context: The United States, Italy and Spain were the sources of the acute and convalescent COVID-19 samples. From T cells, B-cell-depleted T cells, or PBMCs came the material, which was cDNA or gDNA.

The germline V and J ends were trimmed by 0 bases and 0 bases, with 6 bases remaining between them. From germline, CDR1 is SGHRS and CDR2 YFSETQ. CDR3 length: 14 residues. Per the authors' pipeline: Reference gene primer amplification gave estimated nucleated cell counts. Generated by immunoSEQ multiplex PCR, the TCRdb table keeps only in-frame clones and is missing some. The V and J calls and the clone size are those of that table, but D and trimming were determined from the DNA. The profile covers hundreds of thousands of clones, with approximately 85% appearing a single time and over 10% taken by the ten largest. The sample holds a few counts of this clone.

Specimen: peripheral blood. J is TRBJ1-2 and V is TRBV5-1; D gene uncertain. This TCR derives from a woman aged 55-70 years with active or convalescent COVID-19. The CDR3 nucleotides are TGCGCCAGCAGCTTGGACAGAGCTAACTATGGCTACACCTTC. It yields the protein CASSLDRANYGYTF.